This T cell receptor beta chain appears in the sequencing data of a study of persistence of HIV-infected CD4 T cells. Study details: The sample holds CD4+ T cells responsive to CMV or HIV-1 Gag.

This clone was detected once. Its antigen is as yet unknown. This was the immunoSEQ version 4 assay in survey mode. TCRdb's table, derived via immunoSEQ multiplex PCR, lists solely in-frame clones and lacks some. This sample has tens of thousands of clones, with about 85% found just once. V trimming: 3 bases; J trimming: 6 bases; junction bases outside the gene matches: 11. Germline V lookup: CDR1 KGHSH, CDR2 LQKENI. This CDR3 has 16 amino acids. Lysates of CMV-infected fibroblasts at about 10 ug/mL stimulated these cells. CD40L-negative CD69-negative CD45RO-high memory CD4+ T cells were sorted as populations depleted of antigen-responding cells. For around 18 hours, CD8-depleted PBMCs received anti-CD28/CD49d costimulation, a CD40-blocking antibody and enfuvirtide.

The specimen was CD4+ T cells sorted from PBMCs after roughly 18-hour stimulation, collected from a patient who received antiretroviral therapy. This receptor was identified in an adult man with HIV who was CMV-seropositive. The V gene is TRBV18, the J gene TRBJ2-7; TRBD1 matches at 10 bases. CDR3 amino acids: CASSPNRDRGAGEQYF. The CDR3 DNA is TGTGCCAGCTCACCGAACCGGGACAGGGGCGCGGGCGAGCAGTACTTC.